Shown below are 7 T cell receptor beta chains from a single sample sequenced in a study of T cells after yellow fever vaccination. TCRdb re-analysed the 5' RACE reads in MiXCR, keeping a single row per CDR3 protein. In the table there are 250,000 to 400,000 distinct CDR3 sequences, 3.5% to 5% of which are singletons. The source was PBMCs, collected 15 days after the yellow fever booster vaccination. These receptors were taken from a man between 18 and 35 years old who received the YFV17D yellow fever vaccine.

This clonotype has only a few counts. The chain combines TRBV4-2 with TRBJ2-3, with a tentative D call TRBD1 (5 bases). V lost 2 bases and J lost 6, with 21 bases in between. CDR3 length: 17 amino acids. CDR1 and CDR2 from the germline V gene are LGHNA and YNFKEQ. The CDR3 DNA follows: TGTGCCAGCAGCCAACAGGGTGTGGACGGGTTATGGGATACGCAGTATTTT. This gives the protein CASSQQGVDGLWDTQYF.

The V and J genes are TRBV6-5 and TRBJ1-3, with TRBD1 as a possible D gene (5 bases). The ends were cut back, 7 bases at V and 0 bases at J, with 13 bases in the middle. The V gene's germline CDR1 is MNHEY and CDR2 SVGAGI. This CDR3 region has 15 residues. CDR3 amino acids: CASKTLQGSGNTIYF. The CDR3 DNA sequence: TGTGCCAGCAAAACTCTCCAGGGCTCTGGAAACACCATATATTTT.

This clonotype was found many times. The chain joins TRBV4-1 to TRBJ1-2, with a weak D call TRBD1 (6 bases). From germline, CDR1 is MGHRA and CDR2 YSYEKL. The CDR3 totals 16 residues. The V end lost 3 bases, the J end lost 3 bases, and 17 bases lay between the germline ends. Here the CDR3 reads CASSHIPGHTYYGYTF. The DNA of the CDR3 is TGCGCCAGCAGCCACATTCCGGGACACACCTACTATGGCTACACCTTC.

This clonotype was found many times. The V and J genes are TRBV4-3 and TRBJ1-6; perhaps TRBD1 as D (6 bases). This CDR3 is 16 amino acids long. The germline V gene has CDR1 LGHNA and CDR2 YSLEER. Trimming shortened V by 2 bases and J by 8 bases, and 16 bases separated the two germline ends. CDR3 bases: TGCGCCAGCAGCCAAATTCAGGGGCCAAGGGATTCACCCCTCCACTTT. Translated: CASSQIQGPRDSPLHF.

This rearrangement joins TRBV7-9 to TRBJ1-5, with 8 positions matching TRBD1. V was pared by 5 bases and J by 5 bases, with 5 bases of the junction left unmatched. The germline V gene encodes CDR1 SEHNR and CDR2 FQNEAQ (reference sequence). The length of the CDR3 is 14 residues. CDR3 region: CASSATGVDQPQHF. In nucleotides, the CDR3 is TGTGCCAGCAGCGCGACAGGGGTGGATCAGCCCCAGCATTTT.

This chain uses TRBV4-3 with TRBJ2-1; TRBD2 agrees at 13 bases. CDR3 length equals 18 residues. Germline CDR1 and CDR2: LGHNA and YSLEER. V dropped 3 bases and J dropped 6; count of bases not matched to a gene: 11. The chain's CDR3 is CASSQTRLWTSGGNEQFF. The CDR3 region has the DNA TGCGCCAGCAGCCAGACACGCCTCTGGACTAGCGGGGGCAATGAGCAGTTCTTC.

This clonotype was seen at least ten times. The chain is built from TRBV12-3 or TRBV12-4 and TRBJ1-1; D might be TRBD1 (6 bases). The CDR3 sequence is 14 residues long. V was shortened by 0 bases and J by 3 bases, with 8 bases between the two germline ends. The DNA of the CDR3 is TGTGCCAGCAGTTTAGCAGCAGGGGACACTGAAGCTTTCTTT. This codes for CASSLAAGDTEAFF.